This is a list of T cell receptor beta chains from one sample in a study of cytomegalovirus exposure and HLA in healthy donors. Method: immunoSEQ multiplex PCR; TCRdb's copy keeps in-frame clones and lacks some. The data show around 50,000 clones, roughly 80% seen once. The specimen was PBMCs. These receptors originate from a man between 35 and 55 years old in good health and CMV-seronegative. CDR3s include the opening cysteine and the closing phenylalanine or tryptophan. The D gene is left open where the match is weak. Only part of the rows carry a size: once, few, many, or a class if the clone is expanded.

size: once
V: TRBV7-3
J: TRBJ2-2
D: -
CDR3: CASSLTGQKYTGELFF
DNA: TGTGCCAGCAGCTTAACGGGCCAGAAGTACACCGGGGAGCTGTTTTTT

size: -
V: TRBV19
J: TRBJ1-2
D: TRBD1
CDR3: CASSFAPVRSGQGINYGYTF
DNA: TGTGCCAGTAGCTTCGCTCCCGTAAGGTCGGGACAGGGAATAAACTATGGCTACACCTTC

size: -
V: TRBV30
J: TRBJ2-3
D: TRBD1
CDR3: CAWNTGQGNFDTQYF
DNA: TGTGCCTGGAATACGGGACAGGGGAATTTCGATACGCAGTATTTT

size: -
V: TRBV2
J: TRBJ1-4
D: -
CDR3: CASRTDSATNEKLFF
DNA: TGTGCCAGCAGGACGGACAGTGCAACTAATGAAAAACTGTTTTTT

size: -
V: TRBV28
J: TRBJ1-1
D: -
CDR3: CASSFPGSLNTEAFF
DNA: TGTGCCAGCAGTTTCCCGGGATCCCTGAACACTGAAGCTTTCTTT

size: -
V: TRBV12-5
J: TRBJ2-2
D: -
CDR3: CASGLVWSGSGPGELFF
DNA: TGTGCTAGTGGTTTGGTATGGTCGGGGTCAGGCCCCGGGGAGCTGTTTTTT

size: few
V: TRBV5-6
J: TRBJ1-5
D: -
CDR3: CASSLGGIGNSNQPQHF
DNA: TGTGCCAGCAGCTTAGGGGGTATTGGGAATAGCAATCAGCCCCAGCATTTT

size: -
V: TRBV6-6
J: TRBJ2-7
D: TRBD1
CDR3: CASSRFSEGAQGEQYF
DNA: TGTGCCAGCAGCCGTTTTAGCGAGGGGGCCCAAGGCGAGCAGTACTTC

size: -
V: TRBV30
J: TRBJ1-2
D: -
CDR3: CAYENLNYGYTF
DNA: TGTGCCTACGAAAACCTAAACTATGGCTACACCTTC

size: -
V: TRBV5-6
J: TRBJ2-6
D: TRBD1
CDR3: CASSLAGGQGSGANVLTF
DNA: TGTGCCAGCAGCTTGGCCGGGGGACAGGGGTCTGGGGCCAACGTCCTGACTTTC

size: -
V: TRBV19
J: TRBJ2-3
D: TRBD1
CDR3: CASSMGTGSTDTQYF
DNA: TGTGCCAGTAGTATGGGGACAGGGAGCACAGATACGCAGTATTTT

size: -
V: TRBV30
J: TRBJ1-2
D: -
CDR3: CAWSVSRQDYGYTF
DNA: TGTGCCTGGAGTGTATCCCGCCAGGACTATGGCTACACCTTC

size: few
V: TRBV5-1
J: TRBJ1-4
D: -
CDR3: CASKRNSDEKLFF
DNA: TGCGCCAGCAAAAGGAACAGTGATGAAAAACTGTTTTTT

size: -
V: TRBV7-3
J: TRBJ2-3
D: -
CDR3: CASSRIGGKNTDTQYF
DNA: TGTGCCAGCAGCCGGATAGGCGGAAAAAACACAGATACGCAGTATTTT

size: -
V: TRBV6-5
J: TRBJ2-3
D: -
CDR3: CASSLGGLVADTQYF
DNA: TGTGCCAGCAGTCTCGGAGGGTTAGTTGCAGATACGCAGTATTTT

size: -
V: TRBV2
J: TRBJ2-1
D: -
CDR3: CASRTRQGSYNEQFF
DNA: TGTGCCAGCAGGACCAGACAAGGGAGCTACAATGAGCAGTTCTTC

size: -
V: TRBV30
J: TRBJ1-2
D: -
CDR3: CAWSNGGNGYTF
DNA: TGTGCCTGGAGTAACGGGGGGAATGGCTACACCTTC

size: -
V: TRBV21-1
J: TRBJ2-1
D: -
CDR3: CASSNRQDNEQFF
DNA: TGTGCCAGCAGCAATAGACAGGACAATGAGCAGTTCTTC

size: -
V: TRBV2
J: TRBJ1-2
D: -
CDR3: CASSEELDRNFYGYTF
DNA: TGTGCCAGCAGTGAAGAACTCGACAGGAATTTCTATGGCTACACCTTC

size: once
V: TRBV5-4
J: TRBJ2-3
D: TRBD2
CDR3: CASSRSSGGGWTDTQYF
DNA: TGTGCCAGCAGCCGAAGTTCCGGCGGGGGTTGGACAGATACGCAGTATTTT

size: few
V: TRBV6-6
J: TRBJ1-1
D: TRBD1
CDR3: CASSTRTGGDPEAFF
DNA: TGTGCCAGCAGTACGAGGACAGGGGGCGACCCTGAAGCTTTCTTT

size: -
V: TRBV15
J: TRBJ1-2
D: -
CDR3: CATSPPGGATGYTF
DNA: TGTGCCACCAGCCCCCCTGGGGGGGCAACGGGCTACACCTTC

size: -
V: TRBV7-2
J: TRBJ2-1
D: TRBD1
CDR3: CASSLDRGENEQFF
DNA: TGTGCCAGCAGCCTAGACAGGGGAGAAAATGAGCAGTTCTTC

size: -
V: TRBV29-1
J: TRBJ1-2
D: TRBD1
CDR3: CSVKTGPSGYTF
DNA: TGCAGCGTTAAGACAGGGCCTTCGGGCTACACCTTC

size: -
V: TRBV9
J: TRBJ2-1
D: TRBD2
CDR3: CASSVGTSGGVRDEQFF
DNA: TGTGCCAGCAGCGTCGGGACTAGCGGGGGTGTTAGGGATGAGCAGTTCTTC

size: -
V: TRBV7-9
J: TRBJ1-1
D: -
CDR3: CSSSFISGARGNTEAFF
DNA: TGTTCCAGCAGCTTTATATCAGGGGCGAGGGGGAACACTGAAGCTTTCTTT

size: few
V: TRBV19
J: TRBJ1-1
D: TRBD1
CDR3: CASSIADRDEAFF
DNA: TGTGCCAGTAGTATCGCCGACAGGGATGAAGCTTTCTTT

size: -
V: TRBV4-3
J: TRBJ2-5
D: -
CDR3: CASSQDQGYVGAQYF
DNA: TGCGCCAGCAGCCAAGACCAGGGCTACGTTGGGGCCCAGTACTTC

size: -
V: TRBV2
J: TRBJ1-4
D: TRBD1
CDR3: CASSKSTHTGGLSRNNEKLFF
DNA: TGTGCCAGCAGTAAGTCGACTCATACAGGGGGCCTCAGCCGCAATAATGAAAAACTGTTTTTT

size: -
V: TRBV5-1
J: TRBJ2-5
D: TRBD1
CDR3: CASSRGTGGQETQYF
DNA: TGCGCCAGCAGCAGAGGGACAGGCGGCCAAGAGACCCAGTACTTC

size: -
V: TRBV10-3
J: TRBJ1-5
D: TRBD1
CDR3: CAIRLGQAPVQPQHF
DNA: TGTGCCATCAGGTTGGGACAGGCACCAGTTCAGCCCCAGCATTTT

size: -
V: TRBV4-1
J: TRBJ1-1
D: -
CDR3: CASSQEVWGKGNTEAFF
DNA: TGCGCCAGCAGCCAAGAAGTTTGGGGCAAGGGGAACACTGAAGCTTTCTTT

size: -
V: TRBV19
J: TRBJ1-1
D: TRBD1
CDR3: CASRSDRANTEAFF
DNA: TGTGCCAGTAGGTCAGACAGGGCGAACACTGAAGCTTTCTTT

size: -
V: TRBV9
J: TRBJ1-5
D: TRBD1
CDR3: CASSVGPGGLSNQPQHF
DNA: TGTGCCAGCAGCGTAGGGCCAGGGGGTCTCAGCAATCAGCCCCAGCATTTT

size: -
V: TRBV19
J: TRBJ1-5
D: -
CDR3: CASSIIAQGKNQPQHF
DNA: TGTGCCAGTAGTATTATCGCGCAGGGAAAAAATCAGCCCCAGCATTTT

size: once
V: TRBV7-2
J: TRBJ1-2
D: -
CDR3: CASSLVAGSEGYTF
DNA: TGTGCCAGCAGCTTAGTAGCAGGGTCGGAGGGCTACACCTTC

size: -
V: TRBV13
J: TRBJ1-4
D: -
CDR3: CASSARGVANEKLFF
DNA: TGTGCCAGCAGCGCCCGCGGAGTCGCTAATGAAAAACTGTTTTTT

size: -
V: TRBV5-4
J: TRBJ1-6
D: TRBD1
CDR3: CASSPKVGQNSPLHF
DNA: TGTGCCAGCAGCCCTAAAGTGGGACAGAATTCACCCCTCCACTTT

size: -
V: TRBV11-2
J: TRBJ1-2
D: TRBD1
CDR3: CASSQRSGQGVSGYTF
DNA: TGTGCCAGCAGTCAGAGGTCGGGACAGGGGGTCTCTGGCTACACCTTC

size: -
V: TRBV4-3
J: TRBJ1-2
D: TRBD1
CDR3: CASSPGTGLFGYTF
DNA: TGCGCCAGCAGCCCAGGGACAGGGTTATTCGGCTACACCTTC